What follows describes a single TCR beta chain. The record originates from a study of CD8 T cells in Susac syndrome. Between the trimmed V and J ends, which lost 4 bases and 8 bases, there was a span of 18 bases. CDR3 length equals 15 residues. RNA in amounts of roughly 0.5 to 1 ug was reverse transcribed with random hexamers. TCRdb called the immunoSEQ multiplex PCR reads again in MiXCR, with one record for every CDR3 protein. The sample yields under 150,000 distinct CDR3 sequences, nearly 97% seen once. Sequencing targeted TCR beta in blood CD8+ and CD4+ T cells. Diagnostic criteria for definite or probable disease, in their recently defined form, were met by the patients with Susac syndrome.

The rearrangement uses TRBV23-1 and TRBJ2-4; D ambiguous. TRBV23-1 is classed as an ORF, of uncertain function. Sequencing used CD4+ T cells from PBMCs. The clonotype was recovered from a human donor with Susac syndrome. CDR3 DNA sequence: TGCGCCAGCAGTCCTATTCCCGGTTTCTCGGACATTCAGTACTTC. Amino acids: CASSPIPGFSDIQYF.